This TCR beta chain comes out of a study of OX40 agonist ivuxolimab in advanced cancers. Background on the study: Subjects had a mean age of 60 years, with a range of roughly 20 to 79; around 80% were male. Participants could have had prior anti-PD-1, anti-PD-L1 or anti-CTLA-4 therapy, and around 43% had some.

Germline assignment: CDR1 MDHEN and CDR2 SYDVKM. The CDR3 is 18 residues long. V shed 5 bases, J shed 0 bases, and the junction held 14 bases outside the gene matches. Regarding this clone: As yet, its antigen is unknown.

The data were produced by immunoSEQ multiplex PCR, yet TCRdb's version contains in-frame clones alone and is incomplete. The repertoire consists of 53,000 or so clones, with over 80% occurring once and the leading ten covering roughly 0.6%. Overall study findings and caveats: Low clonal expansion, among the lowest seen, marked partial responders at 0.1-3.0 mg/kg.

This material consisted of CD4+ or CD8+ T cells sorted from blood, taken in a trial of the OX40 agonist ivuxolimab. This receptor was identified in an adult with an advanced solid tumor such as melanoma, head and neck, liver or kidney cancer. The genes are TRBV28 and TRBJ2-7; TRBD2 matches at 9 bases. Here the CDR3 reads CASSLYEGLAGSSYEQYF. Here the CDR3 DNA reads TGTGCCAGCAGTCTCTACGAGGGTCTAGCGGGGTCCTCCTACGAGCAGTACTTC.